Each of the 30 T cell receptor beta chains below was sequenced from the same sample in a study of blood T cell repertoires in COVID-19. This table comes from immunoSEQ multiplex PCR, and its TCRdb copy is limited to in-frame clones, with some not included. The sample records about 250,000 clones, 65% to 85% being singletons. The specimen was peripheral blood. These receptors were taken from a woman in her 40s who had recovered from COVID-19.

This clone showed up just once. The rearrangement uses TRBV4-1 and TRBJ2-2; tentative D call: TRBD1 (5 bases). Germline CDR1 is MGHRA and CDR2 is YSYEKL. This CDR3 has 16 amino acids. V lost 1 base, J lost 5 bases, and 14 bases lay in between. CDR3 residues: CASSQVSLGRTGELFF. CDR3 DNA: TGCGCCAGCAGCCAAGTTAGCCTGGGGCGAACCGGGGAGCTGTTTTTT.

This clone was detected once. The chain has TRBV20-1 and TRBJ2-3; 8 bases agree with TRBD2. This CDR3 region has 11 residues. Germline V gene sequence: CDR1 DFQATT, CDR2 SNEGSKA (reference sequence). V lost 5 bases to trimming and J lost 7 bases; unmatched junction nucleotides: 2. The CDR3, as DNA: TGCAGTGCTCCGGGGGGGAATACGCAGTATTTT. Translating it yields CSAPGGNTQYF.

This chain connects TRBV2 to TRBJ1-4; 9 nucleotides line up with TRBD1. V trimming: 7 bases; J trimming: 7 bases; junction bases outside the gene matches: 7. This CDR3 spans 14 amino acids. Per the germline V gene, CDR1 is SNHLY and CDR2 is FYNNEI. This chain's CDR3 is CASTMTGGSEKLFF. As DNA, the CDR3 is TGTGCCAGCACCATGACAGGGGGGAGTGAAAAACTGTTTTTT. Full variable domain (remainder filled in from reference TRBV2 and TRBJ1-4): EPEVTQTPSHQVTQMGQEVILRCVPISNHLYFYWYRQILGQKVEFLVSFYNNEISEKSEIFDDQFSVERPDGSNFTLKIRSTKLEDSAMYFCASTMTGGSEKLFFGSGTQLSVL.

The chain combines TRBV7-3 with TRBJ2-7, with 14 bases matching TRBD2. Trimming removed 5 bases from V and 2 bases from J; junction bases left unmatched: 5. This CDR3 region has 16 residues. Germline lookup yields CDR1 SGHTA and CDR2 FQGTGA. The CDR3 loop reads CASSPTSGGGTYEQYF. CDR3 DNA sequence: TGTGCCAGCAGCCCGACTAGCGGGGGGGGAACCTACGAGCAGTACTTC.

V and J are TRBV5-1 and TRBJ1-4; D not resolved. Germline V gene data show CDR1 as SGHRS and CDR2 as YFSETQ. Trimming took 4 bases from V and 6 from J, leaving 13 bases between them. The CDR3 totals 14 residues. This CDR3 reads CASSRDTGDEKLFF. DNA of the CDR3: TGCGCCAGCAGCCGCGACACCGGGGATGAAAAACTGTTTTTT.

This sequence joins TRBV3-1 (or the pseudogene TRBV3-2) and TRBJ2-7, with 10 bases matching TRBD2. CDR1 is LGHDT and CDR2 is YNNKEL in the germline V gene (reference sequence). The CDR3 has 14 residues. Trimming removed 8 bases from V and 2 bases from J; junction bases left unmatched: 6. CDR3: CASGGTSAPYEQYF. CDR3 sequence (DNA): TGTGCCAGCGGCGGGACTAGCGCGCCCTACGAGCAGTACTTC.

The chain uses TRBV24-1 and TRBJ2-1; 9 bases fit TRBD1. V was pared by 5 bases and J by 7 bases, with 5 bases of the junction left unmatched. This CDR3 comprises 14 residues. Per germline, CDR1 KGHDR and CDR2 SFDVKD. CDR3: CATSVQGARNEQFF. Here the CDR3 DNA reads TGTGCCACCAGTGTACAGGGGGCGCGGAATGAGCAGTTCTTC.

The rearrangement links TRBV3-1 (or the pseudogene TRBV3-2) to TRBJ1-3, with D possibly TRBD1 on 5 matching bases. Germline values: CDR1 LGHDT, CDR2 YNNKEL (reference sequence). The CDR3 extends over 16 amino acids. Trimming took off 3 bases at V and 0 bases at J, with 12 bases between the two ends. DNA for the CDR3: TGTGCCAGCAGCCAGGGACTACCGAGCTCTGGAAACACCATATATTTT. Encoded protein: CASSQGLPSSGNTIYF.

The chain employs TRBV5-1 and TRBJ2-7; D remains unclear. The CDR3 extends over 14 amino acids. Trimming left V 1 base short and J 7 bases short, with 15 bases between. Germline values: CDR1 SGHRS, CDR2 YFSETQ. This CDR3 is CASSLSIRLDEQYF. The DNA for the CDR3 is TGCGCCAGCAGCTTGAGTATTAGATTAGATGAGCAGTACTTC. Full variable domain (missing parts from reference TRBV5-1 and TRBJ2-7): KAGVTQTPRYLIKTRGQQVTLSCSPISGHRSVSWYQQTPGQGLQFLFEYFSETQRNKGNFPGRFSGRQFSNSRSEMNVSTLELGDSALYLCASSLSIRLDEQYFGPGTRLTVT.

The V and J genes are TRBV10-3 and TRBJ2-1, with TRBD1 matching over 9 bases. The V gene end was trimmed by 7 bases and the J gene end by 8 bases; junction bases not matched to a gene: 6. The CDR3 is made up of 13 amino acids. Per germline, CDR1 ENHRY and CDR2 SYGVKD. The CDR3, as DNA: TGTGCCATCAAGGGACAGGGAATATATGAGCAGTTCTTC. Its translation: CAIKGQGIYEQFF.

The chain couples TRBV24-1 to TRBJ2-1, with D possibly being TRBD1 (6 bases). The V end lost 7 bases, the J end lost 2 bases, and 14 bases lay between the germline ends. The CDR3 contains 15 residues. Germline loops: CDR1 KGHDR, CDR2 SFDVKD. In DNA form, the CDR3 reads TGTGCCACCAGAGACGGACAGTTCCCCTACAATGAGCAGTTCTTC. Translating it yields CATRDGQFPYNEQFF.

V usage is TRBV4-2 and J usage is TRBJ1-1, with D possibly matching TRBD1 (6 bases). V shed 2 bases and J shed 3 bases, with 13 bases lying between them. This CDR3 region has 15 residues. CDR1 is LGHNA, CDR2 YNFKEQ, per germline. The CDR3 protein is CASSQRGARDTEAFF. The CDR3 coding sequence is TGTGCCAGCAGCCAACGGGGGGCGAGGGACACTGAAGCTTTCTTT.

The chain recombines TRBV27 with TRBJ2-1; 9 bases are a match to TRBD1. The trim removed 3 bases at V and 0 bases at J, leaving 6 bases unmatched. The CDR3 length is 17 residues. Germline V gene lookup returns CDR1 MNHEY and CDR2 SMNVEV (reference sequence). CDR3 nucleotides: TGTGCCAGCAGTTTCGGGACAGGGAAAAGCTCCTACAATGAGCAGTTCTTC. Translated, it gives CASSFGTGKSSYNEQFF.

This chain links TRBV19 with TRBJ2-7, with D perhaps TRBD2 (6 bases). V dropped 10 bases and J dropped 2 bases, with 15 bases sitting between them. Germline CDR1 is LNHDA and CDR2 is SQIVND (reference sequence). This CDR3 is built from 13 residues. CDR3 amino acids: CATAWGGTYEQYF. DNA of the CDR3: TGTGCCACAGCCTGGGGAGGAACCTACGAGCAGTACTTC.

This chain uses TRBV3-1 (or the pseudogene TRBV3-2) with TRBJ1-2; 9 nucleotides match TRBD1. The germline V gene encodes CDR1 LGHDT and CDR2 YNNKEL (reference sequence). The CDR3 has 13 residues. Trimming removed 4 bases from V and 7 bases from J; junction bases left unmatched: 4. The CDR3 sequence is CASSRGTGSGYTF. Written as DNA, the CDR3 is TGTGCCAGCAGCCGAGGGACAGGGAGTGGCTACACCTTC.

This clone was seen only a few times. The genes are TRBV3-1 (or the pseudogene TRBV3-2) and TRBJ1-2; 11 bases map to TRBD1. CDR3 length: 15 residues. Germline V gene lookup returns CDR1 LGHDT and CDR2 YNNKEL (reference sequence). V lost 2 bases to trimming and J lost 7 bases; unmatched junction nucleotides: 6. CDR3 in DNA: TGTGCCAGCAGCCAACCGGACAGGGGGCTAGTTGGCTACACCTTC. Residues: CASSQPDRGLVGYTF.

The CDR3 region is CSAIETYEQYF. For the CDR3, the DNA is TGCAGCGCCATAGAGACCTACGAGCAGTACTTC. The rearrangement links TRBV29-1 to TRBJ2-7; D is ambiguous. Trimming took off 7 bases at V and 2 bases at J, with 9 bases between the two ends. Per the germline V gene, CDR1 is SQVTM and CDR2 is ANQGSEA. The CDR3 has 11 amino acids.

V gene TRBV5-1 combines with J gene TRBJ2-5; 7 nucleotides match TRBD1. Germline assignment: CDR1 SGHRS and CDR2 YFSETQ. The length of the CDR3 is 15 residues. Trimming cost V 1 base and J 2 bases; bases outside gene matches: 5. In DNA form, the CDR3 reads TGCGCCAGCAGCTTGTCCCCGGGACAGCAAGAGACCCAGTACTTC. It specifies CASSLSPGQQETQYF.

CDR3 in amino acids: CASSLSGLYEQYF. In nucleotides, the CDR3 is TGTGCCAGCAGCTTGTCAGGGCTCTACGAGCAGTACTTC. This rearrangement joins TRBV5-6 to TRBJ2-7; TRBD1 is a possible D gene (5 bases). V lost 1 base, J lost 3 bases, and 8 bases lay in between. This CDR3 contains 13 residues. Germline CDR1 reads SGHDT; CDR2 reads YYEEEE. The full variable domain, in which reference TRBV5-6 and TRBJ2-7 provide the parts outside the CDR3, is DAGVTQSPTHLIKTRGQQVTLRCSPKSGHDTVSWYQQALGQGPQFIFQYYEEEERQRGNFPDRFSGHQFPNYSSELNVNALLLGDSALYLCASSLSGLYEQYFGPGTRLTVT.

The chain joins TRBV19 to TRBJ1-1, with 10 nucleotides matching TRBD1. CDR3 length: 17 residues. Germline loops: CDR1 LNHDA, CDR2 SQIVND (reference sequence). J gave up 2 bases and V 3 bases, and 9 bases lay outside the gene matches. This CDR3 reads CASSIGWDRGENTEAFF. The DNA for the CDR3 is TGTGCCAGTAGTATCGGCTGGGACAGGGGCGAAAACACTGAAGCTTTCTTT.

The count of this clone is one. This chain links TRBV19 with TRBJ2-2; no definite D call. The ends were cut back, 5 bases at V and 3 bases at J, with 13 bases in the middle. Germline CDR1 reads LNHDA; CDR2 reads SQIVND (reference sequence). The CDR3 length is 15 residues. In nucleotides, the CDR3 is TGTGCCAGTAGTTCCCCAGGCCCATACACCGGGGAGCTGTTTTTT. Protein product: CASSSPGPYTGELFF.

The CDR3 nucleotides read TGCGCCAGCAGCCCCAACAGGGGAAATGAAAAACTGTTTTTT. As protein: CASSPNRGNEKLFF. The V and J genes are TRBV5-1 and TRBJ1-4; TRBD1 matches at 7 bases. CDR3 size: 14 residues. Germline values: CDR1 SGHRS, CDR2 YFSETQ. The V segment lost 4 bases and the J segment 5 bases; nucleotides outside the gene matches: 5.

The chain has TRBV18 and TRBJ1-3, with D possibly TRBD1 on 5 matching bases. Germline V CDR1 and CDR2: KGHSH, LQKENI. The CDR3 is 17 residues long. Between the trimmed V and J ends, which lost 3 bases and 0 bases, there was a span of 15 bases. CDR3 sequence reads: CASSPRTSRSSGNTIYF. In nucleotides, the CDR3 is TGTGCCAGCTCACCTCGGACATCTCGGAGCTCTGGAAACACCATATATTTT.

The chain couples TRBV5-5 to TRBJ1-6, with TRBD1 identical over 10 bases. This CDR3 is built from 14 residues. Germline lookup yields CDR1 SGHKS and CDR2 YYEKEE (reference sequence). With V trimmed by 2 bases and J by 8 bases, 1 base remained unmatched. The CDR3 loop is CASSLDRGHSPLHF. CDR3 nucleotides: TGTGCCAGCAGCTTAGACAGGGGGCATTCACCCCTCCACTTT.

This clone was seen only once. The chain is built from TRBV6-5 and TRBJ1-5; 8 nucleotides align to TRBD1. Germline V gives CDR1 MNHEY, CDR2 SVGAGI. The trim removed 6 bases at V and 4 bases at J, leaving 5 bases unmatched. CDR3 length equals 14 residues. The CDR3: CASSLRTGNQPQHF. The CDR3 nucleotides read TGTGCCAGCAGCCTTAGGACAGGGAATCAGCCCCAGCATTTT.

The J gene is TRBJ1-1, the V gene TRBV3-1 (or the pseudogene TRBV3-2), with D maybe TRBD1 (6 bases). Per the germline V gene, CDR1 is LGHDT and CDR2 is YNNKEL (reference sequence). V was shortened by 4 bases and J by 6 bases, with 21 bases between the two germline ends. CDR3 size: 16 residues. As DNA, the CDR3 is TGTGCCAGCAGCCTCCGGGACAACCGAAAGGGGCCTGAAGCTTTCTTT. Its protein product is CASSLRDNRKGPEAFF.

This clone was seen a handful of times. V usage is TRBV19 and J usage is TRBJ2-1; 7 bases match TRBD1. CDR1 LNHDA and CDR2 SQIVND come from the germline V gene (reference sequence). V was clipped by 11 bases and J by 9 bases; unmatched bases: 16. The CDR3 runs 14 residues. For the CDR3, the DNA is TGTGCCGGAAACAGGGGCCTCCGTGACAGTGAGCAGTTCTTC. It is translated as CAGNRGLRDSEQFF.

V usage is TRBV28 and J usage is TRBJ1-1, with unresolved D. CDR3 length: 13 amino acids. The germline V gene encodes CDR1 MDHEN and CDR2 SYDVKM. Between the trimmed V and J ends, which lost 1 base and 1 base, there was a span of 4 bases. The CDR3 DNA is TGTGCCAGCAGTTTATCGGGGAACACTGAAGCTTTCTTT. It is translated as CASSLSGNTEAFF.

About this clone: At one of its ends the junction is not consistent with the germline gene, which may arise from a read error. The CDR3 DNA reads TGTGCCAGTAGTTCGGGCAGGGCTGGAAACACCATATATTTT. This sequence encodes CASSSGRAGNTIYF. The chain is built from TRBV28 and TRBJ1-3; D is perhaps TRBD1 (5 bases). Germline V gives CDR1 MDHEN, CDR2 SYDVKM. The CDR3 totals 14 residues. The variable domain in full, with the rest retrieved from reference TRBV28 and TRBJ1-3, is DVKVTQSSRYLVKRTGEKVFLECVQDMDHENMFWYRQDPGLGLRLIYFSYDVKMKEKGDIPEGYSVSREKKERFSLILESASTNQTSMYLCASSSGRAGNTIYFGEGSWLTVV.

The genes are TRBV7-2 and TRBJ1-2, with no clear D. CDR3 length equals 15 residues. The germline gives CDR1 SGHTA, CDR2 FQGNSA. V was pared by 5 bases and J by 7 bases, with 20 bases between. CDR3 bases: TGTGCCAGCAGCCCAGGCCCCGGCAACCTGGGTGGCTACACCTTC. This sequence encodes CASSPGPGNLGGYTF.